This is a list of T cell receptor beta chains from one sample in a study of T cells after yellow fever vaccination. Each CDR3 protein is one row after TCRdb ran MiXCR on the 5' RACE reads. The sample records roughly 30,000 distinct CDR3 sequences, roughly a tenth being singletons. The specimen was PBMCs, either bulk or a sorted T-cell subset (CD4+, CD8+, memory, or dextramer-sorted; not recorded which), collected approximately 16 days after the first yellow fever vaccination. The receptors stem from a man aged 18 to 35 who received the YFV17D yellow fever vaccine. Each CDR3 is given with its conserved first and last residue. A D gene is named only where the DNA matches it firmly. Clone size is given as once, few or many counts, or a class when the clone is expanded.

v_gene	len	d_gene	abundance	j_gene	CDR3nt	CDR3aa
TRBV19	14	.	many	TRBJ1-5	TGTGCCAGTAGTATACAGATTAGCAATCAGCCCCAGCATTTT	CASSIQISNQPQHF
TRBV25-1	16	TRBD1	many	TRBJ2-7	TGTGCCAGCAGTGACTACACAGGGACAGTCTCCTACGAGCAGTACTTC	CASSDYTGTVSYEQYF
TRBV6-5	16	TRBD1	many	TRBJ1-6	TGTGCCAGCAGTTACGCAGGGGGCCCCTATAATTCACCCCTCCACTTT	CASSYAGGPYNSPLHF
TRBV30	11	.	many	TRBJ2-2	TGTGCCTGGAGTGAAACCGGGGAGCTGTTTTTT	CAWSETGELFF
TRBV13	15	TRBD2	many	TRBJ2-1	TGTGCCAGCACTGAGCGGGGGGGCTCCTACAATGAGCAGTTCTTC	CASTERGGSYNEQFF
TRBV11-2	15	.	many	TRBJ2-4	TGTGCCAGCAGCCTACGGGGGTTAGCCAAAAACATTCAGTACTTC	CASSLRGLAKNIQYF
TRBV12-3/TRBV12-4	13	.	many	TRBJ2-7	TGTGCCAGCAGTTTACGGACAGCGTACGAGCAGTACTTC	CASSLRTAYEQYF
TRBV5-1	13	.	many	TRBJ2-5	TGCGCCAGCAACCCGGGAAACCAAGAGACCCAGTACTTC	CASNPGNQETQYF
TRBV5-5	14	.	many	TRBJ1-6	TGTGCCAGCAGCCGGTTGGATGGGAATTCACCCCTCCACTTT	CASSRLDGNSPLHF
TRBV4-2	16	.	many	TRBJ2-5	TGTGCCAGCAGCCAAGTCGGCTCCCCGGACCAAGAGACCCAGTACTTC	CASSQVGSPDQETQYF
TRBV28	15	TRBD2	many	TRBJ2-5	TGTGCCAGCAGTTTAGGATACGCGGGGGAAGAGACCCAGTACTTC	CASSLGYAGEETQYF
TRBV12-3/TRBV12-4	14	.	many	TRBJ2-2	TGTGCCAGCAGTTTCCAGAAAAACACCGGGGAGCTGTTTTTT	CASSFQKNTGELFF
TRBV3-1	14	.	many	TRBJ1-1	TGTGCCAGCAGCCAAGCGGCCGTAAACGTTGAAGCTTTCTTT	CASSQAAVNVEAFF
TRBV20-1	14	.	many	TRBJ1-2	TGCAGTGCTAGGGCTAAAGGCCGACCGGACGGCTACACCTTC	CSARAKGRPDGYTF
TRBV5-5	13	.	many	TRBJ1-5	TGTGCCAGCAGCTTATATAGCAATCAGCCCCAGCATTTT	CASSLYSNQPQHF
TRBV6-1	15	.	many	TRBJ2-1	TGTGCCAGCAGTGCCCTGACAGGCACCTACAATGAGCAGTTCTTC	CASSALTGTYNEQFF
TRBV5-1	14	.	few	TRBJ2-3	TGCGCCAGCAGCTTGGCTACTAGCACAGATACGCAGTATTTT	CASSLATSTDTQYF
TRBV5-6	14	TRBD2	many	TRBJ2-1	TGTGCCAGCAGCTTAGTAGCGGGGGTACATGAGCAGTTCTTC	CASSLVAGVHEQFF
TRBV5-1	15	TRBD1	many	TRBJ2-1	TGCGCCAGCAGCTGGGACACCGGGACAGACAATGAGCAGTTCTTC	CASSWDTGTDNEQFF
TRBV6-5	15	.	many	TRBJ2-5	TGTGCCAGCAGTTACTCGGTCTATTCGAGAGGGACCCAGTACTTC	CASSYSVYSRGTQYF
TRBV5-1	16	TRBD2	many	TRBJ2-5	TGCGCCAGCAGCTCCGGGACTAGGGATATCCAAGAGACCCAGTACTTC	CASSSGTRDIQETQYF
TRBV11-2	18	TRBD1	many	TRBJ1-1	TGTGCCAGCAGCCCATTAGTGGGGACAGGGGTTACGAACACTGAAGCTTTCTTT	CASSPLVGTGVTNTEAFF
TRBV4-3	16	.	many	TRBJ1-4	TGCGCCAGCAGCCAAGTAACGGGGATGGCTAATGAAAAACTGTTTTTT	CASSQVTGMANEKLFF
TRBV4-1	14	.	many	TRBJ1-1	TGCGCCAGCAGCCAAGGAATAGCGAACACTGAAGCTTTCTTT	CASSQGIANTEAFF
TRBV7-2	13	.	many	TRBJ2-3	TGTGCCAGCAGCTTCGGGCAGACAGATACGCAGTATTTT	CASSFGQTDTQYF
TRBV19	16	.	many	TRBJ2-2	TGTGCCAGTACCTGGGTATCGCTCCCGAACACCGGGGAGCTGTTTTTT	CASTWVSLPNTGELFF
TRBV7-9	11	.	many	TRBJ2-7	TGTGCCAGCAGCCTGTCCTACGAGCAGTACTTC	CASSLSYEQYF